The 21 T cell receptor beta chains below were found in one sample sequenced in a study of blood T cell repertoires in COVID-19. Produced via immunoSEQ multiplex PCR; TCRdb's table is partial and in-frame only. Of approximately 500,000 clones listed, 70% to 90% are singletons. Sample: peripheral blood. These receptors were collected from a woman aged 50 to 65 with COVID-19, enrolled during active disease.

This rearrangement joins TRBV14 to TRBJ1-2; D is perhaps TRBD1 (5 bases). V shed 1 base and J shed 6 bases, with 12 bases lying between them. The CDR3 length is 14 residues. Germline CDR1 is SGHDN and CDR2 is FVKESK. This chain's CDR3 is CASSQVGGIDGYTF. CDR3 nucleotides: TGTGCCAGCAGCCAAGTCGGGGGAATCGATGGCTACACCTTC.

The rearrangement links TRBV7-2 to TRBJ2-1; possible D gene TRBD2, 6 bases. Germline V CDR1 and CDR2: SGHTA, FQGNSA. The CDR3 is 16 amino acids. Trimming stripped 0 bases from V and 6 bases from J, with 15 bases between. The CDR3 region is CASSLAWDSTFNEQFF. The CDR3 DNA sequence: TGTGCCAGCAGCTTAGCCTGGGACTCCACCTTCAATGAGCAGTTCTTC.

Of note for this clone: An end of the junction differs from the germline gene, which may be a read error. This chain links TRBV19 with TRBJ1-3, with no clear D. Germline CDR1 LNHDA, CDR2 SQIVND (reference sequence). The CDR3 is 16 amino acids. The CDR3 DNA is TGTGCCACCCTCTCGGGGTTTGGATCTTATGGAGACACCATATATTTT. Translation: CATLSGFGSYGDTIYF. Full variable domain (rest looked up from reference TRBV19 and TRBJ1-3): DGGITQSPKYLFRKEGQNVTLSCEQNLNHDAMYWYRQDPGQGLRLIYYSQIVNDFQKGDIAEGYSVSREKKESFPLTVTSAQKNPTAFYLCATLSGFGSYGDTIYFGEGSWLTVV.

This chain uses TRBV2 with TRBJ1-2; perhaps TRBD1 as D (6 bases). This CDR3 has 16 amino acids. Germline V CDR1 and CDR2: SNHLY, FYNNEI. Trimming cost V 2 bases and J 3 bases, with 16 bases left between them. The CDR3 is CASSEKDRVHYYGYTF. CDR3 in DNA: TGTGCCAGCAGTGAAAAGGACAGAGTACACTACTATGGCTACACCTTC.

The chain combines TRBV6-1 with TRBJ2-1; 9 nucleotides match TRBD2. The trim removed 2 bases at V and 9 bases at J, leaving 5 bases unmatched. This CDR3 is 14 amino acids long. Germline CDR1 is MNHNS and CDR2 is SASEGT. DNA for the CDR3: TGTGCCAGCAGTGAACAGCGGGGGGAGGGTGAGCAGTTCTTC. Translation gives CASSEQRGEGEQFF.

The chain couples TRBV7-3 to TRBJ2-5, with 7 positions matching TRBD1. Trimming took 0 bases from V and 2 from J; bases not matched to a gene: 0. The CDR3 is 14 amino acids. Germline values: CDR1 SGHTA, CDR2 FQGTGA. This CDR3 reads CASSLTGQQETQYF. The DNA for the CDR3 is TGTGCCAGCAGCTTAACGGGACAGCAAGAGACCCAGTACTTC.

Only one count was recorded for this clone. This chain connects TRBV5-1 to TRBJ2-3; no firm D call. The ends were cut back, 4 bases at V and 2 bases at J, with 11 bases in the middle. CDR3 size: 14 residues. Germline V gene lookup returns CDR1 SGHRS and CDR2 YFSETQ. CDR3 DNA sequence: TGCGCCAGCAGCGCTACGAGGTACACAGATACGCAGTATTTT. Protein sequence: CASSATRYTDTQYF.

The genes are TRBV30 and TRBJ1-1, with D possibly TRBD1 on 5 matching bases. The CDR3 is 14 amino acids. With 5 bases removed from V and 1 base from J, the gap between germline ends came to 14 bases. Germline-derived CDR1 and CDR2 are GTSNPN and SVGIG (reference sequence). The CDR3 nucleotides read TGTGCCTGGGGGAGGGGTGGAGGGAACACTGAAGCTTTCTTT. Translating it yields CAWGRGGGNTEAFF.

The chain combines TRBV2 with TRBJ2-5; TRBD2 matches at 12 bases. The CDR3 extends over 13 amino acids. Germline lookup yields CDR1 SNHLY and CDR2 FYNNEI. V shed 10 bases and J 6 bases; nucleotides not matched to a gene: 6. CDR3 nucleotide sequence: TGTGCCATCAGGGGGACTAGCGGGCAGACCCAGTACTTC. The encoded protein is CAIRGTSGQTQYF. The full variable domain, completed using reference TRBV2 and TRBJ2-5, is EPEVTQTPSHQVTQMGQEVILRCVPISNHLYFYWYRQILGQKVEFLVSFYNNEISEKSEIFDDQFSVERPDGSNFTLKIRSTKLEDSAMYFCAIRGTSGQTQYFGPGTRLLVL.

The chain carries TRBV9 and TRBJ1-5, with no clear D. V lost 0 bases, J lost 0 bases, and 4 bases lay in between. This CDR3 has 14 residues. The germline V gene encodes CDR1 SGDLS and CDR2 YYNGEE. CDR3 in DNA: TGTGCCAGCAGCGTAGACAGTAGCAATCAGCCCCAGCATTTT. It yields the protein CASSVDSSNQPQHF.

The chain combines TRBV6-1 with TRBJ1-4; the match to TRBD1 covers 9 bases. The CDR3 is 16 residues long. The J segment lost 2 bases and the V segment lost 4 bases, leaving 5 bases of the junction unmatched. Germline CDR1 and CDR2: MNHNS and SASEGT. The CDR3 sequence is CASSGTGDWTNEKLFF. Here the CDR3 DNA reads TGTGCCAGCAGTGGGACAGGGGATTGGACTAATGAAAAACTGTTTTTT.

The rearrangement joins TRBV12-3 or TRBV12-4 to TRBJ1-1; a possible D gene is TRBD1 (6 bases). V shed 5 bases and J shed 3 bases, with 10 bases lying between them. There are 13 residues in the CDR3. The chain's CDR3 is CASSLTGHTEAFF. CDR3 bases: TGTGCCAGCAGTCTCACAGGGCACACTGAAGCTTTCTTT.

The V and J genes are TRBV28 and TRBJ2-7; no clear D. The CDR3 extends over 13 amino acids. Germline CDR1 reads MDHEN; CDR2 reads SYDVKM. Trimming cost V 1 base and J 5 bases, with 9 bases left between them. CDR3 in DNA: TGTGCCAGCAGTTTATACCAGCGAGACGAGCAGTACTTC. Protein: CASSLYQRDEQYF.

This clone was counted a few times. The rearrangement joins TRBV28 to TRBJ1-2, with TRBD1 identical over 7 bases. The CDR3 loop spans 14 amino acids. The germline V gene has CDR1 MDHEN and CDR2 SYDVKM. V gave up 5 bases and J gave up 4 bases; unmatched junction bases: 7. CDR3 in DNA: TGTGCCAGCAGTCCCGGGACAGTGATCTATGGCTACACCTTC. Protein: CASSPGTVIYGYTF.

The chain combines TRBV7-3 with TRBJ2-7; 7 bases match TRBD2. CDR1 is SGHTA, CDR2 FQGTGA, per germline. With 0 bases clipped from V and 5 bases from J, the junction kept 4 bases outside the gene matches. This CDR3 has 14 residues. This chain's CDR3 is CASSLTGGKDEQYF. CDR3 DNA sequence: TGTGCCAGCAGCTTAACCGGGGGGAAGGACGAGCAGTACTTC. Combining the CDR3 with reference TRBV7-3 and TRBJ2-7 gives the whole variable domain GAGVSQTPSNKVTEKGKYVELRCDPISGHTALYWYRQSLGQGPEFLIYFQGTGAADDSGLPNDRFFAVRPEGSVSTLKIQRTERGDSAVYLCASSLTGGKDEQYFGPGTRLTVT.

There are many counts of this clone. The chain has TRBV7-9 and TRBJ1-1, with D possibly matching TRBD1 (6 bases). Trimming removed 0 bases at V and 2 bases at J, with 10 bases between. Per germline, CDR1 SEHNR and CDR2 FQNEAQ (reference sequence). This CDR3 contains 15 residues. CDR3 residues: CASSLATGSNTEAFF. Here the CDR3 DNA reads TGTGCCAGCAGCTTAGCCACAGGGAGCAACACTGAAGCTTTCTTT.

The V gene is TRBV5-4, the J gene TRBJ2-3; 9 nucleotides align to TRBD1. The length of the CDR3 is 18 residues. J gave up 10 bases and V 4 bases, and 22 bases lay outside the gene matches. Germline assignment: CDR1 SGHNT and CDR2 YYREEE (reference sequence). The CDR3 here is CASSRDPGTGTAGGAQYF. CDR3 in DNA: TGTGCCAGCAGCCGTGATCCGGGGACAGGGACTGCCGGCGGCGCGCAGTATTTT. Supplemented by reference TRBV5-4 and TRBJ2-3, the full variable domain reads ETGVTQSPTHLIKTRGQQVTLRCSSQSGHNTVSWYQQALGQGPQFIFQYYREEENGRGNFPPRFSGLQFPNYSSELNVNALELDDSALYLCASSRDPGTGTAGGAQYFGPGTRLTVL.

The chain employs TRBV3-1 (or the pseudogene TRBV3-2) and TRBJ1-5; D might be TRBD1 (5 bases). Germline V lookup: CDR1 LGHDT, CDR2 YNNKEL (reference sequence). The V end lost 4 bases, the J end lost 3 bases, and 7 bases lay between the germline ends. The CDR3 contains 13 residues. CDR3 loop: CASSRQLNQPQHF. CDR3 coding DNA: TGTGCCAGCAGCCGACAGCTCAATCAGCCCCAGCATTTT.

CDR3 nucleotide sequence: TGTGCCTGGAGCTTGGGACAGGGTTTTGATCAGCCCCAGCATTTT. Encoded protein: CAWSLGQGFDQPQHF. The chain combines TRBV30 with TRBJ1-5; 9 bases match TRBD1. CDR1 is GTSNPN and CDR2 is SVGIG in the germline V gene (reference sequence). The CDR3 is 15 residues long. V was pared by 3 bases and J by 5 bases, with 8 bases of the junction left unmatched. Combining the CDR3 with reference TRBV30 and TRBJ1-5 gives the whole variable domain SQTIHQWPATLVQPVGSPLSLECTVEGTSNPNLYWYRQAAGRGLQLLFYSVGIGQISSEVPQNLSASRPQDRQFILSSKKLLLSDSGFYLCAWSLGQGFDQPQHFGDGTRLSIL.

The chain recombines TRBV30 with TRBJ2-3; 12 nucleotides match TRBD2. From germline, CDR1 is GTSNPN and CDR2 SVGIG (reference sequence). This CDR3 has 15 amino acids. V shed 1 base, J shed 6 bases, and the junction held 5 bases outside the gene matches. As DNA, the CDR3 is TGTGCCTGGAGTGGGGCTAGCGGGGGGGTGGATACGCAGTATTTT. Translated, it gives CAWSGASGGVDTQYF. The full variable domain, its missing parts supplied by reference TRBV30 and TRBJ2-3, is SQTIHQWPATLVQPVGSPLSLECTVEGTSNPNLYWYRQAAGRGLQLLFYSVGIGQISSEVPQNLSASRPQDRQFILSSKKLLLSDSGFYLCAWSGASGGVDTQYFGPGTRLTVL.

V is TRBV3-1 (or the pseudogene TRBV3-2) and J is TRBJ1-4; 8 nucleotides align to TRBD1. The CDR3 has 15 amino acids. Trimming at V came to 4 bases and at J to 1 base, leaving 2 bases not matched to a gene. The germline V gene encodes CDR1 LGHDT and CDR2 YNNKEL (reference sequence). The CDR3 loop is CASSPRGQTNEKLFF. CDR3 in DNA: TGTGCCAGCAGCCCCAGGGGGCAAACTAATGAAAAACTGTTTTTT.